Below are 31 T cell receptor beta chains sequenced from a single sample in a study of T cells after posttransplantation cyclophosphamide. Sequenced by immunoSEQ multiplex PCR; TCRdb stores in-frame clones only, minus some. The table lists 35,000 to 50,000 clones, 90% of them singletons, with 2% to 2.5% in the top ten. Cyclophosphamide on days +3 and +4 followed busulfan-fludarabine conditioning and a marrow graft. Sequencing was performed on PBMCs, taken roughly 59 days after allogeneic stem cell transplant with posttransplant cyclophosphamide. The receptor source for this set is a male patient aged 60-69 years who received an allogeneic stem cell transplant from a related donor and was CMV-positive. Some T cells here may be from the graft donor.

This clone was counted a few times. The chain links TRBV10-1 to TRBJ2-1, with 10 bases that match TRBD2. The CDR3 totals 16 residues. Trimming at V came to 3 bases and at J to 8 bases, leaving 10 bases not matched to a gene. CDR1 is WNHNN, CDR2 SYGVQD, per germline (reference sequence). The CDR3 region is CASSELGAGGPYEQFF. The CDR3 nucleotides are TGCGCCAGCAGTGAATTAGGAGCGGGGGGGCCCTATGAGCAGTTCTTC.

This chain joins TRBV4-1 and TRBJ1-1, with no clear D. V was shortened by 2 bases and J by 7 bases, with 14 bases between the two germline ends. The germline V gene encodes CDR1 MGHRA and CDR2 YSYEKL. This CDR3 is built from 14 residues. CDR3 bases: TGCGCCAGCAGCCAAAGGGTGGGAGTAATTGAAGCTTTCTTT. This encodes CASSQRVGVIEAFF.

This clone was counted once. The J gene is TRBJ1-2, the V gene TRBV5-4; TRBD1 agrees at 7 bases. J gave up 2 bases and V 4 bases, and 8 bases lay outside the gene matches. Per germline, CDR1 SGHNT and CDR2 YYREEE (reference sequence). This CDR3 spans 15 amino acids. The CDR3 sequence: CASSRGQAANYGYTF. The DNA for the CDR3 is TGTGCCAGCAGCCGCGGACAGGCGGCGAACTATGGCTACACCTTC.

V gene TRBV7-9 combines with J gene TRBJ2-3; TRBD2 matches 9 bases. Germline loops: CDR1 SEHNR, CDR2 FQNEAQ (reference sequence). J gave up 1 base and V 5 bases, and 10 bases lay outside the gene matches. The length of the CDR3 is 17 residues. The CDR3 bases are TGTGCCAGCAGCGGGCACTTAGCGGGGGCCGGCACAGATACGCAGTATTTT. Translating it yields CASSGHLAGAGTDTQYF.

The chain employs TRBV19 and TRBJ1-1, with D unclear. Per germline, CDR1 LNHDA and CDR2 SQIVND (reference sequence). The CDR3 totals 12 residues. V lost 3 bases to trimming and J lost 2 bases, with 4 bases between them. CDR3 amino acids: CASSILNTEAFF. For the CDR3, the DNA is TGTGCCAGTAGTATCCTTAACACTGAAGCTTTCTTT. Together with reference TRBV19 and TRBJ1-1, the CDR3 gives the full variable domain: DGGITQSPKYLFRKEGQNVTLSCEQNLNHDAMYWYRQDPGQGLRLIYYSQIVNDFQKGDIAEGYSVSREKKESFPLTVTSAQKNPTAFYLCASSILNTEAFFGQGTRLTVV.

This rearrangement joins TRBV19 to TRBJ1-4; 7 bases are a match to TRBD1. After removal of 3 bases from V and 5 bases from J, the junction contained 6 bases not matched to a gene. CDR3 length equals 15 residues. CDR1 is LNHDA, CDR2 SQIVND, per germline (reference sequence). DNA of the CDR3: TGTGCCAGTAGTATTTACAGGGGCGTAAATGAAAAACTGTTTTTT. Its protein is CASSIYRGVNEKLFF.

The V gene is TRBV6-5, the J gene TRBJ1-6; D is ambiguous. With 11 bases removed from V and 0 bases from J, the gap between germline ends came to 8 bases. The CDR3 runs 13 residues. CDR1 MNHEY and CDR2 SVGAGI come from the germline V gene. The CDR3 nucleotides are TGTGCCGTAACCAGCTCCTATAATTCACCCCTCCACTTT. It translates to CAVTSSYNSPLHF.

This chain joins TRBV10-3 and TRBJ1-2; D is perhaps TRBD1 (5 bases). Germline CDR1 reads ENHRY; CDR2 reads SYGVKD. Between the trimmed V and J ends, which lost 10 bases and 8 bases, there was a span of 20 bases. The CDR3 sequence is 13 residues long. CDR3 DNA: TGTGCCACTGCGACAGAACGCCGTGGAGGCTACACCTTC. Translation: CATATERRGGYTF.

This clone was counted a few times. This rearrangement joins TRBV19 to TRBJ1-6; D is unclear. Trimming removed 8 bases at V and 11 bases at J, with 13 bases between. CDR1 is LNHDA and CDR2 is SQIVND in the germline V gene (reference sequence). This CDR3 comprises 12 residues. CDR3 coding DNA: TGTGCCAGTGGGTGGACTATTCCACCCCTCCACTTT. As protein: CASGWTIPPLHF.

The rearrangement links TRBV9 to TRBJ1-3, with TRBD1 matching over 10 bases. The CDR3 spans 17 residues. Germline V CDR1 and CDR2: SGDLS, YYNGEE. V lost 0 bases, J lost 1 base, and 4 bases stayed unmatched. The CDR3 reads CASSVAGTGASGNTIYF. CDR3 nucleotide sequence: TGTGCCAGCAGCGTAGCTGGGACAGGGGCATCTGGAAACACCATATATTTT.

V gene TRBV27 combines with J gene TRBJ2-3; D uncertain. Germline loops: CDR1 MNHEY, CDR2 SMNVEV (reference sequence). Deletions cut 1 base from V and 6 bases from J, with 8 bases between. This CDR3 has 13 residues. The CDR3 bases are TGTGCCAGCAGTTTATATTCCGCGGATACGCAGTATTTT. Its protein is CASSLYSADTQYF.

V and J are TRBV9 and TRBJ1-4, with 7 bases identical to TRBD1. Germline lookup yields CDR1 SGDLS and CDR2 YYNGEE. The CDR3 is 13 residues long. J lost 4 bases, V lost 4 bases, and 1 base had no gene match. The CDR3 sequence: CASSRQGNEKLFF. CDR3 bases: TGTGCCAGCAGCAGACAGGGTAATGAAAAACTGTTTTTT.

This chain uses TRBV7-2 with TRBJ2-1; maybe TRBD1 (5 bases). V was trimmed by 1 base and J by 8 bases, leaving 15 bases between them. The germline CDR1 and CDR2 sequences are SGHTA and FQGNSA. The CDR3 has 15 residues. CDR3: CASSLGFPGFDEQFF. CDR3 coding DNA: TGTGCCAGCAGCTTAGGGTTCCCAGGGTTCGATGAGCAGTTCTTC. The complete variable domain, with remaining parts taken from reference TRBV7-2 and TRBJ2-1, reads GAGVSQSPSNKVTEKGKDVELRCDPISGHTALYWYRQSLGQGLEFLIYFQGNSAPDKSGLPSDRFSAERTGGSVSTLTIQRTQQEDSAVYLCASSLGFPGFDEQFFGPGTRLTVL.

The J gene is TRBJ1-3, the V gene TRBV19; TRBD1 matches 9 bases. V dropped 8 bases and J dropped 0; count of bases not matched to a gene: 20. This CDR3 contains 20 residues. Germline CDR1 reads LNHDA; CDR2 reads SQIVND (reference sequence). CDR3 nucleotides: TGTGCCAGTCGCAAAGGAAGGACAGGGGCGACAGCCTACTCTGGAAACACCATATATTTT. Translating it yields CASRKGRTGATAYSGNTIYF.

V is TRBV27 and J is TRBJ1-1; tentative D call: TRBD1 (6 bases). V lost 1 base, J lost 1 base, and 16 bases lay in between. Germline V gives CDR1 MNHEY, CDR2 SMNVEV (reference sequence). The CDR3 is 17 amino acids. The CDR3 region has the DNA TGTGCCAGCAGTTTATTTCAGGGGTCACAGGGGAACACTGAAGCTTTCTTT. As protein: CASSLFQGSQGNTEAFF.

This chain uses TRBV5-1 with TRBJ1-1; no reliable D call. V shed 5 bases and J shed 0 bases, with 8 bases lying between them. Germline V gene sequence: CDR1 SGHRS, CDR2 YFSETQ. The CDR3 is 13 residues long. The DNA of the CDR3 is TGCGCCAGCAGTTTCGACATGAACACTGAAGCTTTCTTT. Translating gives CASSFDMNTEAFF.

The rearrangement uses TRBV19 and TRBJ1-2, with 12 nucleotides matching TRBD1. V gave up 5 bases and J gave up 8 bases; unmatched junction bases: 6. Germline V gives CDR1 LNHDA, CDR2 SQIVND (reference sequence). The CDR3 sequence is 14 residues long. Written as DNA, the CDR3 is TGTGCCAGTAGTGACCCGGGACAGGGGGCCGGCTACACCTTC. Its protein is CASSDPGQGAGYTF.

The V and J genes are TRBV4-1 and TRBJ2-3; 10 positions agree with TRBD2. The length of the CDR3 is 16 residues. Germline CDR1 MGHRA, CDR2 YSYEKL. Trimming removed 0 bases from V and 6 bases from J; junction bases left unmatched: 6. The CDR3 bases are TGCGCCAGCAGCCAAGAAACAGCGGGGGGGGAGGATACGCAGTATTTT. It specifies CASSQETAGGEDTQYF.

The V and J genes are TRBV30 and TRBJ1-2, with 11 nucleotides matching TRBD1. The CDR3 is 14 residues long. The V gene end was trimmed by 4 bases and the J gene end by 6 bases; junction bases not matched to a gene: 7. Per the germline V gene, CDR1 is GTSNPN and CDR2 is SVGIG (reference sequence). The CDR3 region is CAWTTGQGVDGYTF. As DNA, the CDR3 is TGTGCCTGGACCACGGGACAGGGGGTTGATGGCTACACCTTC.

The V and J genes are TRBV7-2 and TRBJ1-6; 8 positions agree with TRBD1. Losses at the gene ends were 4 bases for V and 7 bases for J; bases not matched to a gene: 0. This CDR3 region has 13 residues. Germline CDR1 is SGHTA and CDR2 is FQGNSA. The CDR3: CASSWDRNSPLHF. The DNA of the CDR3 is TGTGCCAGCAGCTGGGACAGGAATTCACCCCTCCACTTT. Variable domain in full (rest from reference TRBV7-2 and TRBJ1-6): GAGVSQSPSNKVTEKGKDVELRCDPISGHTALYWYRQSLGQGLEFLIYFQGNSAPDKSGLPSDRFSAERTGGSVSTLTIQRTQQEDSAVYLCASSWDRNSPLHFGNGTRLTVT.

CDR3: CASSGNPLRETSGGDKETQYF. CDR3 DNA: TGTGCCAGCAGTGGCAACCCCCTACGAGAGACTAGCGGGGGGGACAAAGAGACCCAGTACTTC. V and J are TRBV9 and TRBJ2-5, with 14 positions matching TRBD2. Trimming cost V 5 bases and J 3 bases; bases outside gene matches: 21. Germline CDR1 and CDR2: SGDLS and YYNGEE. The CDR3 spans 21 residues.

This clone was seen once. The chain joins TRBV27 to TRBJ1-2; maybe TRBD1 (5 bases). Germline V lookup: CDR1 MNHEY, CDR2 SMNVEV (reference sequence). The ends were cut back, 9 bases at V and 4 bases at J, with 15 bases in the middle. This CDR3 is 13 amino acids long. The CDR3 sequence: CARTKTGRYGYTF. For the CDR3, the DNA is TGTGCCAGAACGAAAACAGGTCGCTATGGCTACACCTTC.

V is TRBV9 and J is TRBJ2-5, with TRBD2 identical over 10 bases. The CDR3 sequence is 14 residues long. V shed 4 bases, J shed 4 bases, and the junction held 4 bases outside the gene matches. Germline CDR1 is SGDLS and CDR2 is YYNGEE. The CDR3: CASSILAGPETQYF. The CDR3 nucleotides are TGTGCCAGCAGCATACTAGCGGGGCCAGAGACCCAGTACTTC.

The chain uses TRBV10-3 and TRBJ2-7, with 10 bases fitting TRBD2. The V gene's germline CDR1 is ENHRY and CDR2 SYGVKD. V trimming: 10 bases; J trimming: 6 bases; junction bases outside the gene matches: 9. This CDR3 comprises 13 residues. CDR3 in amino acids: CATSAGTSAEQYV. CDR3 bases: TGTGCCACGTCGGCCGGGACTAGCGCCGAGCAGTACGTC.

The V and J genes are TRBV27 and TRBJ1-2; tentatively, D is TRBD1 (5 bases). CDR3 size: 14 residues. The germline CDR1 and CDR2 sequences are MNHEY and SMNVEV (reference sequence). Trimming left V 6 bases short and J 4 bases short, with 15 bases between. CDR3 amino acids: CASSPDAGPYGYTF. The CDR3 nucleotides read TGTGCCAGCAGCCCTGATGCAGGGCCCTATGGCTACACCTTC.

The J gene is TRBJ1-1, the V gene TRBV7-9; TRBD1 might be the D (6 bases). The germline CDR1 and CDR2 sequences are SEHNR and FQNEAQ (reference sequence). Trimming pared 4 bases from V and 0 bases from J, leaving 12 bases between. The CDR3 consists of 15 residues. CDR3 DNA: TGTGCCAGCAGCTCTTGGACAGCCATGAACACTGAAGCTTTCTTT. This sequence encodes CASSSWTAMNTEAFF.

This chain's CDR3 is CASSLESGSIYEQYV. CDR3 bases: TGCGCCAGCAGCTTGGAGTCAGGCTCTATCTACGAGCAGTACGTC. The V call is TRBV5-1, the J call TRBJ2-7, with D hard to call. Trimming pared 0 bases from V and 3 bases from J, leaving 13 bases between. CDR1 is SGHRS, CDR2 YFSETQ, per germline. The CDR3 length is 15 residues.

CDR3 coding DNA: TGTGCCAGCAGTTACGGTCCCAGAAATCAGCCCCAGCATTTT. Amino acids: CASSYGPRNQPQHF. This chain joins TRBV6-5 and TRBJ1-5, with D hard to call. CDR1 is MNHEY, CDR2 SVGAGI, per germline. V was shortened by 2 bases and J by 4 bases, with 9 bases between the two germline ends. This CDR3 comprises 14 residues.

V and J are TRBV4-1 and TRBJ2-7; TRBD2 matches at 12 bases. Germline assignment: CDR1 MGHRA and CDR2 YSYEKL. This CDR3 has 18 residues. V was clipped by 4 bases and J by 0 bases; unmatched bases: 10. CDR3 nucleotides: TGCGCCAGCAGCCCGCCGCGGACTAGCGGGGCCAGCTCCTACGAGCAGTACTTC. This sequence encodes CASSPPRTSGASSYEQYF.

CDR3 bases: TGTGCCAGCAGCTTCCCGGGACAGGGGAGCTACGAGCAGTACGTC. Encoded protein: CASSFPGQGSYEQYV. V and J are TRBV5-6 and TRBJ2-7; TRBD1 aligns across 10 bases. Per germline, CDR1 SGHDT and CDR2 YYEEEE. Unmatched junction bases numbered 5, after V lost 2 bases and J lost 3 bases. This CDR3 has 15 amino acids.

By its share, this clone is medium-sized (0.01 to 0.1%). The chain employs TRBV7-9 and TRBJ1-3; TRBD1 matches at 7 bases. The CDR3 is 16 residues long. V lost 4 bases to trimming and J lost 0 bases; unmatched junction nucleotides: 6. Germline lookup yields CDR1 SEHNR and CDR2 FQNEAQ (reference sequence). CDR3 sequence (DNA): TGTGCCAGCAGCTCATACAGGGGCCCCTCTGGAAACACCATATATTTT. Translated: CASSSYRGPSGNTIYF. Combining the CDR3 with reference TRBV7-9 and TRBJ1-3 gives the whole variable domain DTGVSQNPRHKITKRGQNVTFRCDPISEHNRLYWYRQTLGQGPEFLTYFQNEAQLEKSRLLSDRFSAERPKGSFSTLEIQRTEQGDSAMYLCASSSYRGPSGNTIYFGEGSWLTVV.